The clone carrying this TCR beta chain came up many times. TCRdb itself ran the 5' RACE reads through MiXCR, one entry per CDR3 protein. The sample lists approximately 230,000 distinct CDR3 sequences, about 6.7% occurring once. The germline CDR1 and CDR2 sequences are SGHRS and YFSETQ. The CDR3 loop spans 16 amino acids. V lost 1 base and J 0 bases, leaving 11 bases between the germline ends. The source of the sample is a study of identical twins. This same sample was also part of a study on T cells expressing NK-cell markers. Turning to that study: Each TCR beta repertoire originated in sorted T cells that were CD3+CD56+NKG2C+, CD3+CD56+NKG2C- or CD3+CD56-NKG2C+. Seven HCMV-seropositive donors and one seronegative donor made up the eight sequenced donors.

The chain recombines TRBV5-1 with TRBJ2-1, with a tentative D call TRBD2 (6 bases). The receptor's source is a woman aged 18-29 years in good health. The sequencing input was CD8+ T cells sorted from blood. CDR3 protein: CASSLTSRFSYNEQFF. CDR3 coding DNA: TGCGCCAGCAGCTTGACTAGCAGATTCTCCTACAATGAGCAGTTCTTC.